This T cell receptor (beta chain) is from a study of T-cell memory formation after mild COVID-19. Study-level points and caveats: Memory cells collected pre-infection included some clones that later responded, suggesting cross-reactive memory joined. Nothing showed for sure that second-wave clones peaking on day 37 were SARS-CoV-2 specific. The main location of contracting CD4+ clones was CM and EM, and that of contracting CD8+ clones was EMRA.

With regard to this clonotype: Its target is unknown.

This CDR3 has 19 amino acids. V shed 3 bases and J shed 3 bases, with 24 bases lying between them. Germline CDR1 is MGHDK and CDR2 is SYGVNS. The authors produced TCR alpha and TCR beta cDNA libraries with sample barcodes and UMIs by 5'RACE using constant-segment primers. TCRdb processed the 5' RACE reads anew with MiXCR; each CDR3 protein has one entry. The repertoire consists of 350,000 to 450,000 distinct CDR3 sequences, with about 19% occurring once and the leading ten covering 7.5% to 10%. J is TRBJ2-1 and V is TRBV25-1, with D perhaps TRBD1 or TRBD2 (6 bases each). This TCR was sampled from an adult woman who had mild COVID-19 (a few samples of this study predate the infection). Cell type and time point are not known. The specimen sequenced was PBMCs or a T cell subset sorted from them (not recorded which). CDR3: CASSDGLQQGKGGYNEQFF. CDR3 coding DNA: TGTGCCAGCAGTGATGGGCTTCAACAGGGCAAGGGGGGCTACAATGAGCAGTTCTTC. The variable domain in full, completed from reference TRBV25-1 and TRBJ2-1, reads EADIYQTPRYLVIGTGKKITLECSQTMGHDKMYWYQQDPGMELHLIHYSYGVNSTEKGDLSSESTVSRIRTEHFPLTLESARPSHTSQYLCASSDGLQQGKGGYNEQFFGPGTRLTVL.